This is a list of T cell receptor beta chains from one sample in a study of T cell changes during pregnancy in multiple sclerosis. Sequencing used immunoSEQ multiplex PCR; TCRdb keeps in-frame clones, though not all of them. The sample holds about 100,000 clones; about 91% are singletons and the top ten take about 2.9%. The material sequenced was peripheral blood, taken in the second trimester of pregnancy. Receptors originate from a female donor with multiple sclerosis, enrolled in a pregnancy study. The conserved cysteine and the conserved F or W are not part of the CDR3 here. The order of the fields is J gene, V gene, CDR3 protein.

TRBJ2-3,TRBV19,ASSTTSGRIGTDTQY
TRBJ2-2,TRBV5-1,ASSLPMGGLPTGELF
TRBJ1-1,TRBV10-2,ASKTTAGAHTEAF
TRBJ1-1,TRBV9,ASSPGQGGTEAF
TRBJ2-7,TRBV9,ASSVSGGGSSYEQY
TRBJ2-6,TRBV27,ASSPGRGTGANVLT
TRBJ2-2,TRBV9,ASSVGQTNTGELF
TRBJ2-5,TRBV29-1,IAPGGSQETQY
TRBJ1-1,TRBV5-1,ASSQGTANTEAF
TRBJ2-1,TRBV11-1,ASSFGTSERGNEQF
TRBJ2-7,TRBV2,ASRGDSHYEQY
TRBJ2-7,TRBV28,ASSPGQGHEQY
TRBJ2-2,TRBV2,ASSSSWGPANTGELF
TRBJ1-4,TRBV6-5,ASRDRGANEKLF
TRBJ1-1,TRBV19,ASSFRGHNTEAF
TRBJ2-5,TRBV14,ASSATRQRLAGQETQY
TRBJ1-2,TRBV6-5,ASSPGQGDGYGYT